Reported below is one T cell receptor beta chain. Its antigen remains unidentified. At one end the junction does not follow the germline gene, possibly because of a read error. This specimen belongs to a study of cytomegalovirus exposure and HLA in healthy donors. Study overall: The roughly 110 validation repertoires were reported in a later analysis to have been generated on the same platform as the roughly 720 first-cohort repertoires.

TCRdb keeps only in-frame clones here, not all; method: immunoSEQ multiplex PCR. The sample contains 100,000 or so clones, approximately 90% of which appear only once. Study findings and constraints: Researchers counted around 150 TCR beta chains as cytomegalovirus-associated. Through in vitro validation, three CMV-associated chains were shown to be specific for CMV antigens.

The CDR3 has 15 amino acids. Germline CDR1 SSHAT, CDR2 FNYEAQ (reference sequence). The TCR originated in a woman aged 25-40 years in good health and CMV-seronegative. Sequenced material: PBMCs. The rearrangement joins TRBV7-7 to TRBJ2-7; D unclear. The CDR3 reads CASSLMAGLSYEQYF. CDR3 sequence (DNA): TGTGCTAGCAGCTTAATGGCAGGATTGTCCTACGAGCAGTACTTC.